Given below is one T cell receptor (beta chain) in context. Germline V gene data show CDR1 as MDHEN and CDR2 as SYDVKM. CDR3 length: 14 residues. V was cut by 1 base and J by 5 bases, with 8 bases left in between. The sample is drawn from a study of identical twins. TCRdb reprocessed the 5' RACE reads via MiXCR and lists one record per CDR3 protein. The data contain 1.5 million to 2 million distinct CDR3 sequences, about 32% of them singletons. The clonotype originates from a newborn girl in good health. The source material was cord blood. The rearrangement links TRBV28 to TRBJ2-2; D call uncertain. In nucleotides, the CDR3 is TGTGCCAGCAGTTTATTCGGGTTAACCGGGGAGCTGTTTTTT. This gives the protein CASSLFGLTGELFF.